The T cell receptor beta chain described here comes from a study of T cells in Graves' hyperthyroidism and ophthalmopathy. Amplified TCR beta CDR3 regions derived from RNA transcripts. First-round RT-PCR with HTBI primers amplified the TCR CDR3 region. Via MiXCR, TCRdb re-called the multiplex PCR reads, giving one row per CDR3 protein. The sample shows 90,000 to 120,000 distinct CDR3 sequences, approximately 15% of them seen only once. Stable Graves' hyperthyroidism denoted no ophthalmopathy progression over 18 months. The germline CDR1 and CDR2 sequences are SEHNR and FQNEAQ (reference sequence). This CDR3 is 14 amino acids long. The trim removed 0 bases at V and 9 bases at J, leaving 5 bases unmatched. This clonotype was seen many times. Its antigen is undetermined. Study-level points and caveats: A median 6.5 months before onset, the model predicted ophthalmopathy. Blood also carried most thyroid clonotypes expanded above 0.001.

The TCR was taken from a woman aged 45 to 65 with Graves' hyperthyroidism. Sequences were obtained from blood. This rearrangement joins TRBV7-9 to TRBJ1-2, with TRBD1 matching 9 bases. The DNA for the CDR3 is TGTGCCAGCAGCTTAGCTGACAGGGGGAAAAGCTACACCTTC. Translation: CASSLADRGKSYTF.